The sequence of this T cell receptor (beta chain) was determined in a study of blood T cell repertoires in COVID-19. Original processing methods: Using reference gene primer amplification, nucleated cell counts were estimated. The assay was immunoSEQ multiplex PCR, and TCRdb's table has in-frame clones only and misses some. D and trimming come from the DNA, and the V and J calls and clone size come from that table. The sample shows some 93,000 clones, about 88% of them seen only once. The V end lost 5 bases, the J end lost 6 bases, and 8 bases lay between the germline ends. Germline CDR1 and CDR2: SGHTA and FQGNSA. CDR3 length: 12 amino acids.

The sequence came from a man aged 60 to 69 with acute or convalescent COVID-19. Sequencing was carried out using peripheral blood. The V and J genes are TRBV7-2 and TRBJ2-1; no clear D gene. The CDR3 DNA sequence: TGTGCCAGCAGCCCGACACGCAATGAGCAGTTCTTC. The encoded protein is CASSPTRNEQFF.